The 5 T cell receptor beta chains below were found in one sample sequenced in a study of regulatory T cells in long-lasting Graves disease. Arm-PCR with iRepertoire HTBI primers amplified the CDR3 regions for these TCR beta libraries. MiXCR, applied by TCRdb to the multiplex PCR reads, yields one record per CDR3 protein. The sample consists of 350,000 to 450,000 distinct CDR3 sequences, about 15% of them appearing once. The time point here: newly diagnosed GD, antithyroid drugs for less than 3 months. From PBMCs, RNA was extracted and then used to make the TCR library. These data also formed part of another study, on T cells in Graves' hyperthyroidism and ophthalmopathy.

This material consisted of peripheral blood mononuclear cells (PBMCs), taken at new diagnosis, from a patient treated with antithyroid drugs. These receptors all stem from a woman aged 25 to 45 with Graves disease.

The genes are TRBV18 and TRBJ1-3; possibly TRBD1 for D (5 bases). Germline loops: CDR1 KGHSH, CDR2 LQKENI. The length of the CDR3 is 18 residues. V shed 3 bases and J shed 2 bases, with 20 bases lying between them. The CDR3 here is CASSPKTAGGTPGNTIYF. CDR3 sequence (DNA): TGTGCCAGCTCACCCAAGACAGCCGGTGGAACCCCTGGAAACACCATATATTTT.

This clonotype was recorded many times. This chain uses TRBV7-3 with TRBJ2-3, with 8 bases that match TRBD2. J gave up 3 bases and V 4 bases, and 9 bases lay outside the gene matches. The length of the CDR3 is 16 residues. Germline values: CDR1 SGHTA, CDR2 FQGTGA. CDR3 nucleotide sequence: TGTGCCAGCAGCTCCGTAGCGGGAATAGGGACAGATACGCAGTATTTT. It yields the protein CASSSVAGIGTDTQYF.

V usage is TRBV14 and J usage is TRBJ2-7; TRBD1 is a possible D gene (5 bases). The CDR3 totals 14 residues. Germline CDR1 SGHDN, CDR2 FVKESK. The V and J ends lost 2 bases and 0 bases respectively, with 8 bases between them. The CDR3 reads CASSQTGFSYEQYF. The CDR3 coding sequence is TGTGCCAGCAGCCAAACAGGATTCTCCTACGAGCAGTACTTC.

This clonotype was found many times. The chain employs TRBV28 and TRBJ1-2, with 7 nucleotides matching TRBD1. This CDR3 is built from 13 residues. The V gene end was trimmed by 7 bases and the J gene end by 11 bases; junction bases not matched to a gene: 13. Germline-derived CDR1 and CDR2 are MDHEN and SYDVKM. The CDR3 loop is CASNPTGPDRYTF. As DNA, the CDR3 is TGTGCCAGCAATCCGACAGGGCCAGATCGGTACACCTTC.

This chain uses TRBV29-1 with TRBJ1-5; D ambiguous. The CDR3 consists of 13 residues. With 1 base removed from V and 6 bases from J, the gap between germline ends came to 10 bases. Per germline, CDR1 SQVTM and CDR2 ANQGSEA. This CDR3 reads CSVEGAPGQPQHF. DNA of the CDR3: TGCAGCGTTGAAGGGGCCCCAGGTCAGCCCCAGCATTTT.